The sequence of this T cell receptor beta chain was determined in a study of T cells in Graves' hyperthyroidism and ophthalmopathy. V was shortened by 4 bases and J by 5 bases, with 6 bases between the two germline ends. The CDR3 runs 12 residues. CDR1 and CDR2 (germline): SGHNT, YENEEA. RNA transcripts gave rise to amplified TCR beta CDR3 regions. Using the HTBI primer set, a first-round RT-PCR was run on the TCR CDR3. In TCRdb, the multiplex PCR reads were re-called with MiXCR into one record per CDR3 protein. Altogether 350,000 to 450,000 distinct CDR3 sequences are present, roughly 13% being singletons, with the ten largest covering around 27%. This clonotype was found a few times.

The source is a man aged 50-60 years with Graves' ophthalmopathy. Sequences were obtained from blood. The gene calls are TRBV11-3 and TRBJ2-1; D is unresolved. CDR3: CASSSDNNEQFF. CDR3 DNA: TGTGCCAGCAGCTCCGACAACAATGAGCAGTTCTTC.